Below, 23 T cell receptor beta chains from the same sample are listed, as sequenced in a study of T cells in Graves' hyperthyroidism and ophthalmopathy. Using RNA transcripts as the source, TCR beta CDR3 regions were amplified. In the first-round RT-PCR of the TCR CDR3, the HTBI primer set was used. In TCRdb, the multiplex PCR reads were re-called with MiXCR into one record per CDR3 protein. The top ten hold approximately 33% of the sample, which has about 320,000 distinct CDR3 sequences, roughly 17% seen once. The sequencing input was blood. These receptors came from a man aged 25-45 years with Graves' hyperthyroidism.

This clonotype came up many times. The genes are TRBV28 and TRBJ1-1; D gene ambiguous. Looked up from germline, CDR1 is MDHEN and CDR2 is SYDVKM. The CDR3 contains 16 residues. V lost 7 bases and J 7 bases, leaving 25 bases between the germline ends. CDR3 sequence: CASTVSSRSLEVEAFF. The CDR3 DNA reads as TGTGCCAGCACCGTATCCTCCAGGAGCTTAGAGGTTGAAGCTTTCTTT.

The rearrangement joins TRBV24-1 to TRBJ1-6, with TRBD1 matching over 7 bases. This CDR3 spans 15 amino acids. V lost 10 bases to trimming and J lost 6 bases; unmatched junction nucleotides: 11. In germline, CDR1 is KGHDR, CDR2 SFDVKD. CDR3 DNA sequence: TGTGCCACAAACCATAGGGACAGCTTTAATTCACCCCTCCACTTT. It yields the protein CATNHRDSFNSPLHF.

The rearrangement links TRBV4-2 to TRBJ2-7, with 15 bases identical to TRBD2. V gave up 4 bases and J gave up 6 bases; unmatched junction bases: 10. Germline V gene lookup returns CDR1 LGHNA and CDR2 YNFKEQ. The CDR3 spans 17 residues. The CDR3 spells CASSLIRGLAGGGEQYF. The CDR3 bases are TGTGCCAGCAGCCTCATACGGGGACTAGCGGGAGGTGGCGAGCAGTACTTC.

The chain uses TRBV24-1 and TRBJ2-5, with 7 bases that match TRBD1. CDR1 KGHDR and CDR2 SFDVKD come from the germline V gene. With V trimmed by 9 bases and J by 7 bases, 10 bases remained unmatched. The CDR3 runs to 13 residues. For the CDR3, the DNA is TGTGCCACCTCTCGGACAGGCGCATCGACCCAGTACTTC. Translating it yields CATSRTGASTQYF.

At least ten counts were recorded for this clonotype. The gene calls are TRBV27 and TRBJ2-1; D is perhaps TRBD2 (5 bases). Looked up from germline, CDR1 is MNHEY and CDR2 is SMNVEV (reference sequence). This CDR3 spans 13 amino acids. Deletions cut 6 bases from V and 6 bases from J, with 12 bases between. The CDR3: CASSRGWANEQFF. As DNA, the CDR3 is TGTGCCAGCAGCCGGGGTTGGGCCAATGAGCAGTTCTTC.

This clonotype was counted ten times or more. The chain combines TRBV19 with TRBJ2-5, with 8 bases aligning to TRBD2. The trim removed 1 base at V and 3 bases at J, leaving 7 bases unmatched. The germline CDR1 and CDR2 sequences are LNHDA and SQIVND (reference sequence). The CDR3 runs 16 residues. CDR3 in amino acids: CASSIGQRERKETQYF. The CDR3, as DNA: TGTGCCAGTAGTATAGGTCAGCGGGAGAGAAAAGAGACCCAGTACTTC.

This clonotype has only one observation. The chain combines TRBV5-5 with TRBJ1-4; no reliable D call. The CDR3 loop spans 15 amino acids. In germline, CDR1 is SGHKS, CDR2 YYEKEE (reference sequence). Trimming left V 4 bases short and J 0 bases short, with 10 bases between. Here the CDR3 DNA reads TGTGCCAGCAGCACACCGGGGTCAACTAATGAAAAACTGTTTTTT. This encodes CASSTPGSTNEKLFF.

This clonotype has a count of ten or more. The gene calls are TRBV6-1 and TRBJ1-5; D might be TRBD1 (5 bases). Germline lookup yields CDR1 MNHNS and CDR2 SASEGT. The CDR3 length is 15 residues. The ends were cut back, 7 bases at V and 2 bases at J, with 15 bases in the middle. The CDR3 sequence: CASISGTAGNQPQHF. Here the CDR3 DNA reads TGTGCCAGCATCTCGGGGACGGCCGGCAATCAGCCCCAGCATTTT.

The genes are TRBV7-2 and TRBJ2-1, with D maybe TRBD1 (5 bases). The CDR3 is made up of 14 amino acids. Trimming took off 3 bases at V and 9 bases at J, with 15 bases between the two ends. Germline V gene sequence: CDR1 SGHTA, CDR2 FQGNSA. CDR3 coding DNA: TGTGCCAGCAGCTTCACCCAGGGATCCACTGAGCAGTTCTTC. Amino acids: CASSFTQGSTEQFF.

The chain is built from TRBV20-1 and TRBJ1-5, with D unclear. The V and J ends lost 1 base and 5 bases respectively, with 6 bases between them. The CDR3 contains 12 residues. Germline CDR1 reads DFQATT; CDR2 reads SNEGSKA (reference sequence). In DNA form, the CDR3 reads TGCAGTGCTAGAGCCTCAGATCAGCCCCAGCATTTT. Its protein is CSARASDQPQHF.

The chain combines TRBV19 with TRBJ1-2, with 9 bases aligning to TRBD1. Germline loops: CDR1 LNHDA, CDR2 SQIVND (reference sequence). The V and J ends lost 5 bases and 3 bases, in that order; junction bases with no gene match: 7. This CDR3 is 15 amino acids long. The chain's CDR3 is CASSDTGGADYGYTF. CDR3 sequence (DNA): TGTGCCAGTAGTGATACAGGGGGCGCTGACTATGGCTACACCTTC.

In this sample, this clonotype turned up a few times. The rearrangement joins TRBV10-3 to TRBJ1-2; the D gene is possibly TRBD1 (6 bases). Trimming removed 3 bases at V and 7 bases at J, with 18 bases between. CDR1 ENHRY and CDR2 SYGVKD come from the germline V gene. The CDR3 loop spans 15 amino acids. The CDR3 sequence: CAISDPQGARSGYTF. The CDR3 DNA follows: TGTGCCATCAGTGACCCACAGGGAGCGCGAAGTGGCTACACCTTC.

There are many counts of this clonotype. The gene calls are TRBV18 and TRBJ1-4; no reliable D call. The CDR3 totals 14 residues. Germline CDR1 is KGHSH and CDR2 is LQKENI. V lost 2 bases to trimming and J lost 8 bases, with 12 bases between them. CDR3 protein: CASSPSTEVEKLFF. CDR3 in DNA: TGTGCCAGCTCACCATCCACGGAGGTCGAAAAACTGTTTTTT.

V usage is TRBV5-1 and J usage is TRBJ2-2; 9 bases line up with TRBD2. J gave up 0 bases and V 2 bases, and 2 bases lay outside the gene matches. The germline V gene has CDR1 SGHRS and CDR2 YFSETQ. The CDR3 totals 16 residues. CDR3 coding DNA: TGCGCCAGCAGCTTTAGCGGGGGACCGAACACCGGGGAGCTGTTTTTT. Protein product: CASSFSGGPNTGELFF. Supplemented by reference TRBV5-1 and TRBJ2-2, the full variable domain reads KAGVTQTPRYLIKTRGQQVTLSCSPISGHRSVSWYQQTPGQGLQFLFEYFSETQRNKGNFPGRFSGRQFSNSRSEMNVSTLELGDSALYLCASSFSGGPNTGELFFGEGSRLTVL.

There are a few counts of this clonotype. This chain joins TRBV20-1 and TRBJ1-4; no clear D. The germline V gene has CDR1 DFQATT and CDR2 SNEGSKA (reference sequence). The CDR3 runs 15 residues. V lost 0 bases to trimming and J lost 7 bases, with 15 bases between them. This chain's CDR3 is CSARDRRRRPEKLFF. In DNA form, the CDR3 reads TGCAGTGCTAGAGATCGGCGCAGAAGGCCTGAAAAACTGTTTTTT.

The V and J genes are TRBV6-1 and TRBJ2-5; D possibly corresponds to TRBD2 (6 bases). Germline-derived CDR1 and CDR2 are MNHNS and SASEGT. The CDR3 length is 13 residues. V was shortened by 6 bases and J by 5 bases, with 13 bases between the two germline ends. CDR3 nucleotide sequence: TGTGCCAGCAGATGGGGGGTTCAGGAGACCCAGTACTTC. It yields the protein CASRWGVQETQYF.

Many counts were recorded for this clonotype. This rearrangement joins TRBV28 to TRBJ2-3; no definite D call. The CDR3 sequence is 12 residues long. The germline V gene encodes CDR1 MDHEN and CDR2 SYDVKM. V dropped 3 bases and J dropped 2 bases, with 3 bases sitting between them. The CDR3 region has the DNA TGTGCCAGCAGTTTGGTCACAGATACGCAGTATTTT. Residues: CASSLVTDTQYF.

Comment on this clonotype: A much more abundant neighbour one base away suggests this may be a read error. The chain uses TRBV5-1 and TRBJ2-3, with a weak D call TRBD1 (5 bases). Germline CDR1 is SGHRS and CDR2 is YFSETQ. The CDR3 spans 11 residues. V lost 7 bases and J 6 bases, leaving 9 bases between the germline ends. Written as DNA, the CDR3 is TGCGCCAGCGCAAACAGGGATACGCAGTATTTT. This translates into CASANRDTQYF.

This clonotype was seen only a few times. A much larger clone differs from this one at a single base, so this may be a read error. V is TRBV11-2 and J is TRBJ2-6; D assignment may be TRBD1 or TRBD2 (5 bases each). The CDR3 is made up of 14 amino acids. The germline V gene has CDR1 SGHAT and CDR2 FQNNGV. This CDR3 is CASSLFSGANVLAF. Here the CDR3 DNA reads TGTGCCAGCAGCTTATTTTCCGGGGCCAACGTCCTGGCTTTC.

This clonotype turned up a few times. The chain uses TRBV5-4 and TRBJ2-5, with 12 bases lining up with TRBD2. CDR3 length: 16 amino acids. Germline V gene lookup returns CDR1 SGHNT and CDR2 YYREEE (reference sequence). Trimming took 1 base from V and 2 from J; bases not matched to a gene: 3. CDR3 nucleotide sequence: TGTGCCAGCAGCTTGAGGCTAGCGGGAGGGCAAGAGACCCAGTACTTC. It codes for CASSLRLAGGQETQYF.

This clonotype turned up a few times. V usage is TRBV25-1 and J usage is TRBJ2-1, with 9 bases that match TRBD1. Losses at the gene ends were 1 base for V and 8 bases for J; bases not matched to a gene: 6. Germline loops: CDR1 MGHDK, CDR2 SYGVNS. The CDR3 totals 15 residues. DNA of the CDR3: TGTGCCAGCAGTGAATGGGGGACAGGGAGGGATGAGCAGTTCTTC. It encodes CASSEWGTGRDEQFF.

This clonotype was recorded many times. This rearrangement joins TRBV24-1 to TRBJ2-5; 9 nucleotides agree with TRBD2. Looked up from germline, CDR1 is KGHDR and CDR2 is SFDVKD. This CDR3 has 15 amino acids. The trim removed 0 bases at V and 4 bases at J, leaving 2 bases unmatched. CDR3 nucleotide sequence: TGTGCCACCAGTGATTTGACTAGCGGGTTAGAGACCCAGTACTTC. It encodes CATSDLTSGLETQYF.

This clonotype came up many times. The V gene is TRBV3-1, the J gene TRBJ2-7; D is possibly TRBD1 (6 bases). CDR1 LGHDT and CDR2 YNNKEL come from the germline V gene (reference sequence). With 4 bases removed from V and 0 bases from J, the gap between germline ends came to 13 bases. The length of the CDR3 is 15 residues. The CDR3 sequence: CASSPTGIDSYEQYF. The CDR3 DNA reads TGTGCCAGCAGCCCGACAGGAATCGACTCCTACGAGCAGTACTTC.